Listed here are 6 T cell receptor beta chains from one sample, sequenced in a study of shared clonotypes between healthy human individuals. Here immunoSEQ multiplex PCR was the method, and the copy in TCRdb shows in-frame clones only, minus some. This table holds about 490,000 clones, around 73% found once. Source material: PBMCs. These receptors all stem from a middle-aged woman in good health. Some clones in this sample may be carry-over from other donors' samples.

This sequence joins TRBV29-1 and TRBJ1-2; 10 bases match TRBD1. Germline loops: CDR1 SQVTM, CDR2 ANQGSEA. This CDR3 has 15 residues. V was pared by 4 bases and J by 3 bases, with 8 bases of the junction left unmatched. In DNA form, the CDR3 reads TGCAGCGTTGGAGGGAGGACAGGGGGTGACTATGGCTACACCTTC. The encoded protein is CSVGGRTGGDYGYTF.

In its sample, this clone was seen once. V is TRBV10-3 and J is TRBJ2-1, with D tentatively TRBD2 (5 bases). The CDR3 has 14 residues. Germline V gene sequence: CDR1 ENHRY, CDR2 SYGVKD. V shed 2 bases and J shed 3 bases, with 8 bases lying between them. This chain's CDR3 is CAISELGNYNEQFF. As DNA, the CDR3 is TGTGCCATCAGTGAGCTCGGGAACTACAATGAGCAGTTCTTC.

This clone was recorded only once. This sequence joins TRBV30 and TRBJ2-1, with D possibly TRBD2 on 5 matching bases. The CDR3 contains 12 residues. Deletions cut 4 bases from V and 6 bases from J, with 10 bases between. Germline V gene lookup returns CDR1 GTSNPN and CDR2 SVGIG (reference sequence). This CDR3 is CAWTEGGNEQFF. The CDR3 bases are TGTGCCTGGACCGAGGGCGGCAATGAGCAGTTCTTC. The full variable domain, its missing parts supplied by reference TRBV30 and TRBJ2-1, is SQTIHQWPATLVQPVGSPLSLECTVEGTSNPNLYWYRQAAGRGLQLLFYSVGIGQISSEVPQNLSASRPQDRQFILSSKKLLLSDSGFYLCAWTEGGNEQFFGPGTRLTVL.

This rearrangement joins TRBV7-9 to TRBJ2-7; D gene uncertain. V shed 3 bases and J shed 6 bases, with 9 bases lying between them. In germline, CDR1 is SEHNR, CDR2 FQNEAQ (reference sequence). The CDR3 spans 12 residues. The CDR3 DNA sequence: TGTGCCAGCAGCTTTGACTCGGGCGAGCAGTACTTC. Residues: CASSFDSGEQYF.

The chain combines TRBV7-3 with TRBJ2-3; 9 bases align to TRBD2. Per germline, CDR1 SGHTA and CDR2 FQGTGA. J lost 4 bases, V lost 5 bases, and 4 bases had no gene match. The CDR3 is made up of 14 amino acids. The CDR3 protein is CASSPGLAPDTQYF. DNA for the CDR3: TGTGCCAGCAGCCCGGGACTAGCCCCAGATACGCAGTATTTT.

CDR3 sequence (DNA): TGTGCCAGCAGTGCCCTGGGACAGCACCAAGAGACCCAGTACTTC. Translating gives CASSALGQHQETQYF. This chain connects TRBV25-1 to TRBJ2-5; TRBD1 aligns across 7 bases. Unmatched junction bases numbered 5, after V lost 4 bases and J lost 0 bases. Germline loops: CDR1 MGHDK, CDR2 SYGVNS. There are 15 residues in the CDR3.